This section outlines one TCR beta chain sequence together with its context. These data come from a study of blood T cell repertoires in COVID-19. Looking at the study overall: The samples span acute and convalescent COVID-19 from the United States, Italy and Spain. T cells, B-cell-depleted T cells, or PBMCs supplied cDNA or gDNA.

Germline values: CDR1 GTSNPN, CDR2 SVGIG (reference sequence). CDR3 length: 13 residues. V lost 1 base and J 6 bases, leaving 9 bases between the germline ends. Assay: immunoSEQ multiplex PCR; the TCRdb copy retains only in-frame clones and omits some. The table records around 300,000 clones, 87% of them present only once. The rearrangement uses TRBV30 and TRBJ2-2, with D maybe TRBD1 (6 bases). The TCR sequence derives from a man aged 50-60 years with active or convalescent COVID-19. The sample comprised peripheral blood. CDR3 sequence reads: CAWSAQGPGELFF. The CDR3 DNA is TGTGCCTGGAGTGCCCAGGGGCCCGGGGAGCTGTTTTTT.